One and the same sample provided the 20 T cell receptor beta chains below, sequenced in a study of blood T cell repertoires in COVID-19. Assay: immunoSEQ multiplex PCR; the TCRdb copy retains only in-frame clones and omits some. Among under 200,000 clones listed, roughly 87% were seen once. Specimen: peripheral blood. These receptors all stem from a man between 60 and 75 years old with active or convalescent COVID-19.

The chain recombines TRBV1 with TRBJ2-7; TRBD1 was called by the table and not checked on the DNA. TRBV1 is a pseudogene segment. The CDR3 consists of 17 residues. CDR3 in amino acids: CTSSQDLRQDKTYEQYF. The DNA for the CDR3 is TGCACCAGCAGCCAAGATCTTCGGCAGGACAAGACCTACGAGCAGTACTTC.

V usage is TRBV4-2 and J usage is TRBJ2-5; perhaps TRBD2 as D (6 bases). V was trimmed by 4 bases and J by 2 bases, leaving 8 bases between them. The CDR3 sequence is 13 residues long. Germline values: CDR1 LGHNA, CDR2 YNFKEQ. CDR3 in amino acids: CASSLGLQETQYF. As DNA, the CDR3 is TGTGCCAGCAGCCTGGGACTTCAAGAGACCCAGTACTTC.

The rearrangement uses TRBV6-6 and TRBJ1-6; TRBD1 matches 10 bases. This CDR3 comprises 14 residues. Trimming cost V 4 bases and J 7 bases; bases outside gene matches: 1. Germline V gene sequence: CDR1 MNHNY, CDR2 SVGAGI (reference sequence). Here the CDR3 DNA reads TGTGCCAGCAGTTTGACAGGGGGCAATTCACCCCTCCACTTT. Translated, it gives CASSLTGGNSPLHF.

The rearrangement uses TRBV27 and TRBJ2-1, with 7 bases that match TRBD1. Germline CDR1 and CDR2: MNHEY and SMNVEV (reference sequence). The CDR3 is 16 amino acids. Unmatched junction bases numbered 12, after V lost 5 bases and J lost 5 bases. CDR3 residues: CASSPRATGRNNEQFF. The CDR3 DNA reads TGTGCCAGCAGTCCTCGGGCGACAGGGCGAAACAATGAGCAGTTCTTC.

The rearrangement links TRBV7-8 to TRBJ1-1; possible D gene TRBD1, 6 bases. Trimming stripped 5 bases from V and 1 base from J, with 17 bases between. The CDR3 has 16 residues. CDR1 is SGHVS, CDR2 FQNEAQ, per germline. Here the CDR3 DNA reads TGTGCCAGCAGCAGTGGGATCACAGGGAAGAACACTGAAGCTTTCTTT. Amino acid sequence: CASSSGITGKNTEAFF.

A single count supports this clone. The J gene is TRBJ1-1, the V gene TRBV6-6, with a possible D match to TRBD1 (5 bases). Trimming took off 6 bases at V and 1 base at J, with 9 bases between the two ends. CDR1 is MNHNY and CDR2 is SVGAGI in the germline V gene (reference sequence). The CDR3 has 13 amino acids. The CDR3 here is CASSHGQNTEAFF. CDR3 DNA sequence: TGTGCCAGCAGCCACGGACAGAACACTGAAGCTTTCTTT.

The rearrangement joins TRBV5-4 to TRBJ2-4, with 10 bases aligning to TRBD1. With 4 bases clipped from V and 2 bases from J, the junction kept 6 bases outside the gene matches. Germline V gene data show CDR1 as SGHNT and CDR2 as YYREEE (reference sequence). The CDR3 loop spans 16 amino acids. CDR3 protein: CASSGDRGSSKNIQYF. The CDR3, as DNA: TGTGCCAGCAGCGGGGACAGGGGATCATCCAAAAACATTCAGTACTTC. The variable domain in full, completed from reference TRBV5-4 and TRBJ2-4, reads ETGVTQSPTHLIKTRGQQVTLRCSSQSGHNTVSWYQQALGQGPQFIFQYYREEENGRGNFPPRFSGLQFPNYSSELNVNALELDDSALYLCASSGDRGSSKNIQYFGAGTRLSVL.

The V and J genes are TRBV24-1 and TRBJ1-2; no definite D call. V lost 2 bases and J 3 bases, leaving 3 bases between the germline ends. CDR3 length: 12 amino acids. Germline V lookup: CDR1 KGHDR, CDR2 SFDVKD. The chain's CDR3 is CATSDSYYGYTF. CDR3 bases: TGTGCCACCAGTGATTCGTACTATGGCTACACCTTC.

The rearrangement joins TRBV6-5 to TRBJ1-2; 10 bases fit TRBD1. Unmatched junction bases numbered 5, after V lost 5 bases and J lost 8 bases. Germline-derived CDR1 and CDR2 are MNHEY and SVGAGI. The CDR3 spans 13 residues. The chain's CDR3 is CASSRGDRGGYTF. The CDR3 nucleotides read TGTGCCAGCAGTAGGGGGGACAGGGGAGGCTACACCTTC.

V usage is TRBV5-4 and J usage is TRBJ2-2; 7 nucleotides agree with TRBD2. J gave up 1 base and V 6 bases, and 12 bases lay outside the gene matches. This CDR3 region has 17 residues. Germline assignment: CDR1 SGHNT and CDR2 YYREEE (reference sequence). The DNA for the CDR3 is TGTGCCAGCACCCGAACTTTTGGGGGGGGGAACACCGGGGAGCTGTTTTTT. Its translation is CASTRTFGGGNTGELFF.

The V and J genes are TRBV9 and TRBJ2-5; tentatively, D is TRBD1 (5 bases). V gave up 2 bases and J gave up 1 base, with 9 bases separating them. Germline CDR1 and CDR2: SGDLS and YYNGEE. This CDR3 is 14 amino acids long. In DNA, the CDR3 is TGTGCCAGCAGCGTTAGTACAGGCCAAGAGACCCAGTACTTC. Protein sequence: CASSVSTGQETQYF.

This clone was seen only once. This chain links TRBV5-6 with TRBJ1-2; weak D call: TRBD1 (5 bases). Germline CDR1 reads SGHDT; CDR2 reads YYEEEE. Trimming pared 0 bases from V and 4 bases from J, leaving 19 bases between. This CDR3 contains 17 residues. The chain's CDR3 is CASSLERGTSKRYGYTF. CDR3 DNA sequence: TGTGCCAGCAGCTTGGAACGCGGGACCTCGAAACGCTATGGCTACACCTTC.

The V gene is TRBV10-3, the J gene TRBJ1-1, with TRBD1 identical over 7 bases. CDR1 and CDR2 (germline): ENHRY, SYGVKD. The CDR3 length is 14 residues. Germline trimming cut 3 bases from V and 5 bases from J; bases unmatched to any gene: 6. The CDR3 reads CAISDNRGLTEAFF. DNA for the CDR3: TGTGCCATCAGTGATAACAGGGGCTTGACTGAAGCTTTCTTT.

The J gene is TRBJ2-3, the V gene TRBV5-5; 7 bases are shared with TRBD2. Trimming cost V 6 bases and J 4 bases; bases outside gene matches: 8. There are 14 residues in the CDR3. The germline CDR1 and CDR2 sequences are SGHKS and YYEKEE (reference sequence). CDR3 protein: CASTPGGGSDTQYF. CDR3 DNA sequence: TGTGCCAGCACTCCAGGCGGGGGATCAGATACGCAGTATTTT.

The chain carries TRBV9 and TRBJ2-7; D perhaps matches TRBD1 (6 bases). The CDR3 sequence is 14 residues long. Germline CDR1 SGDLS, CDR2 YYNGEE. Between the trimmed V and J ends, which lost 0 bases and 2 bases, there was a span of 9 bases. Here the CDR3 reads CASSVEQGTYEQYF. The DNA for the CDR3 is TGTGCCAGCAGCGTAGAACAGGGAACCTACGAGCAGTACTTC.

This chain connects TRBV5-1 to TRBJ2-1; D gene ambiguous. The ends were cut back, 4 bases at V and 5 bases at J, with 7 bases in the middle. Germline V lookup: CDR1 SGHRS, CDR2 YFSETQ. The CDR3 has 12 residues. This CDR3 reads CASSPDHNEQFF. The CDR3 coding sequence is TGCGCCAGCAGCCCAGATCACAATGAGCAGTTCTTC.

The J gene is TRBJ1-3, the V gene TRBV6-5, with 10 positions matching TRBD1. With V trimmed by 6 bases and J by 7 bases, 3 bases remained unmatched. The CDR3 runs 13 residues. From germline, CDR1 is MNHEY and CDR2 SVGAGI. The CDR3: CASRRQGANTIYF. The CDR3 DNA reads TGTGCCAGCAGGCGACAGGGGGCGAACACCATATATTTT.

The chain uses TRBV20-1 and TRBJ1-1; D unclear. Germline lookup yields CDR1 DFQATT and CDR2 SNEGSKA (reference sequence). Trimming shortened V by 3 bases and J by 1 base, and 9 bases separated the two germline ends. The CDR3 is 13 amino acids. The CDR3: CSASFQSNTEAFF. CDR3 bases: TGCAGTGCTAGTTTCCAGTCGAACACTGAAGCTTTCTTT.

The gene calls are TRBV11-3 and TRBJ2-2, with D perhaps matching TRBD2 (5 bases). Trimming removed 5 bases at V and 6 bases at J, with 7 bases between. Germline V gene lookup returns CDR1 SGHNT and CDR2 YENEEA. The CDR3 runs 12 residues. This CDR3 is CASSRRAGELFF. CDR3 DNA sequence: TGTGCCAGCAGCCGGCGGGCCGGGGAGCTGTTTTTT.

The chain uses TRBV6-5 and TRBJ2-7; D may be TRBD2 (5 bases). CDR1 and CDR2 (germline): MNHEY, SVGAGI. The CDR3 consists of 13 residues. Deletions cut 8 bases from V and 5 bases from J, with 16 bases between. The CDR3 sequence: CASGRDQGNEQYF. Here the CDR3 DNA reads TGTGCCAGCGGACGGGATCAAGGAAACGAGCAGTACTTC.